This TCR beta chain was retrieved from a study of CD8+CD57+ T cells in acquired aplastic anemia. TCR beta VDJ and CDR3 profiles were obtained from a genomic DNA template. A single record per CDR3 protein comes from TCRdb applying MiXCR to the reads. The repertoire holds over 150,000 distinct CDR3 sequences, 70% to 75% seen once, with 35% to 50% in the top ten. The CDR3 length is 13 residues. CDR1 and CDR2 from the germline V gene are WNHNN and SYGVQD (reference sequence). CD8+CD57+ cell expansion had been shown by flow cytometry in patients chosen for sequencing. A note on this clonotype: The junction does not match germline at one end; this may be a read error.

The sequenced material came from sorted CD4+, CD8+, or CD8+CD57+ T cells (not recorded which) from PBMCs. The clonotype comes from a human donor with aplastic anemia. This chain joins TRBV10-1 and TRBJ1-6; D perhaps matches TRBD1 (5 bases). The CDR3 region has the DNA TGCGCCAGCAGTGGTCAGAGGGACTCACCCCTCCGCTTT. It specifies CASSGQRDSPLRF.